This T cell receptor (beta chain) was documented in a study of blood T cell repertoires in COVID-19. At the level of the study: Donors in the United States, Italy and Spain gave samples during acute or convalescent COVID-19. PBMCs, B-cell-depleted T cells, or T cells were the source of the cDNA or gDNA that made up the material.

TCRdb's copy holds only in-frame clones and misses some; the assay was immunoSEQ multiplex PCR. Of around 190,000 clones listed, over 80% are singletons. CDR1 is SGHTA, CDR2 FQGTGA, per germline. The CDR3 is 16 residues long. Trimming stripped 5 bases from V and 5 bases from J, with 20 bases between. The Seattle patients joined while their infection was active and were tracked longitudinally afterward. Material for sequencing was peripheral blood. This clonotype originated in a woman aged 55-70 years with COVID-19, enrolled during active disease. This sequence joins TRBV7-3 and TRBJ2-3; TRBD2 is a possible D gene (7 bases). CDR3: CASSAQGGGPVDTQYF. The CDR3 bases are TGTGCCAGCAGCGCCCAAGGGGGGGGCCCCGTAGATACGCAGTATTTT.